In its sample, the clone carrying this T cell receptor (beta chain) was seen a few times. What it binds is not known. The record originates from a study of cytomegalovirus exposure and HLA in healthy donors. Across the whole study: Ancestry clustering placed 70% to 85% of roughly 400 genotyped donors in the Caucasian-associated cluster. Whole-study findings and limits: Most TCR sequences were rare, but some public TCRs occurred in many donors. Within the data, a cluster of highly shared sequence variants was likely a sequencing artifact.

This CDR3 comprises 15 residues. The trim removed 0 bases at V and 9 bases at J, leaving 4 bases unmatched. From germline, CDR1 is ENHRY and CDR2 SYGVKD. It was with 60 Vbeta and 13 Jbeta primers that the PCR ran. Original methodology: Unique TCR beta chains numbered approximately 80 million in a later analysis, with around 12 million shared. The data were produced by immunoSEQ multiplex PCR, yet TCRdb's version contains in-frame clones alone and is incomplete. V and J calls and clone size are copied from that table; D and trimming were computed from the DNA. The sample yields roughly 240,000 clones, 70% to 90% seen once.

Sample: PBMCs. The chain combines TRBV10-3 with TRBJ2-1, with 11 bases lining up with TRBD2. This receptor was obtained from a girl aged 2-9 years in good health and CMV-seronegative. The CDR3 region is CAISESSGGVPEQFF. The DNA for the CDR3 is TGTGCCATCAGTGAGTCTAGCGGGGGGGTTCCTGAGCAGTTCTTC.